This T cell receptor beta chain was identified in a study of blood T cell repertoires in COVID-19. Study summary: PBMCs, B-cell-depleted T cells, or T cells provided the cDNA or gDNA that made up the material.

Germline-derived CDR1 and CDR2 are SGHTA and FQGTGA. J was trimmed by 4 bases and V by 3 bases; bases with no gene match: 0. The CDR3 is 14 amino acids. In the original analysis: Amplified reference gene primers provided the basis for estimating nucleated cell counts. TCRdb's table, derived via immunoSEQ multiplex PCR, lists solely in-frame clones and lacks some. V, J and clone size are taken as reported in that table, and D and trimming were inferred from the DNA itself. The sample has approximately 270,000 clones; approximately 85% are singletons. The sample taken for sequencing was peripheral blood. The origin of this receptor is a woman between 65 and 79 years old with acute or convalescent COVID-19. V gene TRBV7-3 combines with J gene TRBJ1-3; TRBD1 agrees at 10 bases. Written as DNA, the CDR3 is TGTGCCAGCAGCTTGGGACAGGGGGGAAACACCATATATTTT. Amino acids: CASSLGQGGNTIYF.